These T cell receptor beta chains were read from a single sample in a study of cytomegalovirus exposure and HLA in healthy donors. Generated by immunoSEQ multiplex PCR, the TCRdb table keeps only in-frame clones and is missing some. The sample shows some 110,000 clones, and about 2.2% sits with its ten largest clones. Specimen: PBMCs. These receptors were taken from a middle-aged man in good health and CMV-seronegative. The CDR3 runs from the conserved cysteine through the conserved F or W. D genes are given only for firm matches.

j_call | v_call | cdr3_length | d_call | cdr3_nt | cdr3_aa
TRBJ2-7 | TRBV7-9 | 16 | TRBD2 | TGTGCCAGCAGCTCGGAGACTAGCGGGAGAGGTCGGGAGCAGTACTTC | CASSSETSGRGREQYF
TRBJ2-1 | TRBV27 | 16 | TRBD2 | TGTGCCAGCAGTTTTCTAGCGGGAAGGGTCGACAATGAGCAGTTCTTC | CASSFLAGRVDNEQFF
TRBJ2-4 | TRBV7-6 | 16 | TRBD1 | TGTGCCAGCAGCTCAGTCACAGGGGTATCCAAAAACATTCAGTACTTC | CASSSVTGVSKNIQYF
TRBJ2-1 | TRBV6-1 | 16 | NA | TGTGCCAGCAGTGAAGCAATGTCAGGGGGGACAAATGAGCAGTTCTTC | CASSEAMSGGTNEQFF
TRBJ2-7 | TRBV10-3 | 15 | TRBD2 | TGTGCCATCAGTGAACTAGCGGGAGGTTCCTACGAGCAGTACTTC | CAISELAGGSYEQYF
TRBJ2-5 | TRBV4-1 | 17 | TRBD2 | TGCGCCAGCAGCCAATCTACACTAGCGGAGGACCAAGAGACCCAGTACTTC | CASSQSTLAEDQETQYF
TRBJ1-2 | TRBV7-8 | 16 | NA | TGTGCCAGCAGCTTATGGTCGAGGGTCGAACTCTATGGCTACACCTTC | CASSLWSRVELYGYTF
TRBJ2-7 | TRBV2 | 13 | NA | TGTGCCAGCAGTGATGGGCAGGGGCACGAGCAGTACTTC | CASSDGQGHEQYF
TRBJ1-3 | TRBV5-1 | 16 | TRBD1 | TGCGCCAGCAGCGACAGGGGACCTTCCCCTGGAAACACCATATATTTT | CASSDRGPSPGNTIYF
TRBJ1-5 | TRBV5-5 | 15 | NA | TGTGCCAGCAGCGGGGGGGAAGGGATCGGTCAGCCCCAGCATTTT | CASSGGEGIGQPQHF
TRBJ2-7 | TRBV5-1 | 15 | TRBD2 | TGCGCCAGCAGACCTGCTAGCGGGAGTTCCTACGAGCAGTACTTC | CASRPASGSSYEQYF
TRBJ2-1 | TRBV27 | 16 | TRBD1 | TGTGCCAGCAGTCGGGACAGGGGAGGATCTCGCGATGAGCAGTTCTTC | CASSRDRGGSRDEQFF
TRBJ2-2 | TRBV9 | 17 | TRBD1 | TGTGCCAGCAGCGGTCGGACAGGGGCTCCGAACACCGGGGAGCTGTTTTTT | CASSGRTGAPNTGELFF
TRBJ2-7 | TRBV29-1 | 12 | NA | TGCAGCGTTGAATGGTCCGGGGACGAGCAGTACTTC | CSVEWSGDEQYF
TRBJ1-1 | TRBV18 | 13 | NA | TGTGCCAGCTTACCTGCCCTCATAGTTGAAGCTTTCTTT | CASLPALIVEAFF
TRBJ1-1 | TRBV6-1 | 15 | NA | TGTGCCAGCAGTGAAACATTAGGGGCCCACGCTGAAGCTTTCTTT | CASSETLGAHAEAFF
TRBJ2-7 | TRBV5-4 | 14 | TRBD1 | TGTGCCAGCAGCCCCGGGACAGTCACCTACGAGCAGTACTTC | CASSPGTVTYEQYF
TRBJ2-2 | TRBV27 | 16 | TRBD2 | TGTGCCAGCAGTTCCCCTACTAGCGGGAGGTCCGGGGAGCTGTTTTTT | CASSSPTSGRSGELFF
TRBJ2-1 | TRBV6-5 | 11 | NA | TGTGCCAGCAGACTGAACAGGGAGCAGTTCTTC | CASRLNREQFF
TRBJ1-1 | TRBV13 | 15 | TRBD1 | TGTGCCAGCAGCTTAGGGGACAGGCAGAACACTGAAGCTTTCTTT | CASSLGDRQNTEAFF
TRBJ2-3 | TRBV4-1 | 16 | TRBD2 | TGCGCCAGCAGCCAGATAGCGGGAGTAGCTGGAGGTACGCAGTATTTT | CASSQIAGVAGGTQYF
TRBJ2-5 | TRBV10-1 | 16 | TRBD1 | TGCGCCAGCAGTGAGTCGGGACAGGGGACCCAAGAGACCCAGTACTTC | CASSESGQGTQETQYF
TRBJ1-2 | TRBV28 | 13 | TRBD1 | TGTGCCAGCAGACCGGGACAGGGCTATGGCTACACCTTC | CASRPGQGYGYTF
TRBJ2-3 | TRBV9 | 16 | TRBD2 | TGTGCCAGCAGCGTATCTAGCGGGAGGGCGAGAGATACGCAGTATTTT | CASSVSSGRARDTQYF
TRBJ2-7 | TRBV5-1 | 14 | TRBD1 | TGCGCCAGCAGCTTGGGACAGGGGGCAGCCGAGCAGTACTTC | CASSLGQGAAEQYF
TRBJ2-5 | TRBV10-3 | 15 | TRBD2 | TGTGCCACCGCGGGGACTAGCGGGACTAAAGAGACCCAGTACTTC | CATAGTSGTKETQYF
TRBJ1-1 | TRBV10-3 | 14 | NA | TGTGCCATCAGTGATTGGGGCGAGAACACTGAAGCTTTCTTT | CAISDWGENTEAFF
TRBJ1-2 | TRBV7-9 | 15 | NA | TGTGCCAGCAGCTTACGAGGTGCATCTTCCTATGGCTACACCTTC | CASSLRGASSYGYTF
TRBJ2-5 | TRBV25-1 | 11 | NA | TGTGCCAGCAGTGAATACCTCGTTAAGTACTTC | CASSEYLVKYF
TRBJ1-2 | TRBV6-9 | 16 | TRBD1 | TGTGCCAGCAGTTATGCGACAGGGTCTCCTTGTGATGGCTACACCTTC | CASSYATGSPCDGYTF
TRBJ1-3 | TRBV19 | 13 | TRBD1 | TGTGCCACTCGCAGGGGGCAAGGAAACACCATATATTTT | CATRRGQGNTIYF
TRBJ2-1 | TRBV23-1 | 19 | NA | TGCGCCAGCGGACTCATGGACAGCTACGTCGCGGGGGCCTACAATGAGCAGTTCTTC | CASGLMDSYVAGAYNEQFF
TRBJ2-1 | TRBV10-2 | 15 | NA | TGCGCCAGCAGATCGTCCCAGGGGTCCTACAATGAGCAGTTCTTC | CASRSSQGSYNEQFF
TRBJ2-3 | TRBV2 | 15 | TRBD1 | TGTGCCAGCATGGCAGGGGGCCGTAGCACAGATACGCAGTATTTT | CASMAGGRSTDTQYF
TRBJ1-2 | TRBV5-8 | 15 | NA | TGTGCCAGCAGCTTGGAAACAGGACGGAACTATGGCTACACCTTC | CASSLETGRNYGYTF
TRBJ1-4 | TRBV19 | 16 | NA | TGTGCCAGTAGTTCACCCCCCGACAGACCTAATGAAAAACTGTTTTTT | CASSSPPDRPNEKLFF
TRBJ2-1 | TRBV30 | 18 | TRBD2 | TGTGCCTGGAGTGCACCGGGACTAGCGGGATGGCGGGGCAATGAGCAGTTCTTC | CAWSAPGLAGWRGNEQFF
TRBJ2-4 | TRBV4-3 | 18 | NA | TGCGCCAGCAGCCAACTCCGTCCCGGTAGCCGAGCCAAAAACATTCAGTACTTC | CASSQLRPGSRAKNIQYF
TRBJ2-7 | TRBV5-6 | 17 | NA | TGTGCCAGCAGACTCTATTTCTCAGGGACACACAACTACGAGCAGTACTTC | CASRLYFSGTHNYEQYF
TRBJ1-1 | TRBV2 | 14 | TRBD1 | TGTGCCAGCGGGGGTCCAACAGGGGGCACTGAAGCTTTCTTT | CASGGPTGGTEAFF
TRBJ2-1 | TRBV9 | 17 | NA | TGTGCCAGCAGCGCCCGAACCGGGACACTTTTAGTCAATGAGCAGTTCTTC | CASSARTGTLLVNEQFF
TRBJ1-2 | TRBV7-2 | 14 | TRBD1 | TGTGCCAGCAGCCCGAACAAGAGAGGGGGCGGCTACACCTTC | CASSPNKRGGGYTF
TRBJ2-3 | TRBV10-1 | 14 | NA | TGCGCCAGCAGTGAGGGACTTAGCCCAGATACGCAGTATTTT | CASSEGLSPDTQYF
TRBJ2-2 | TRBV2 | 16 | TRBD2 | TGTGCCAGCAGTGAAACGGGACTAGTTAACACCGGGGAGCTGTTTTTT | CASSETGLVNTGELFF
TRBJ2-1 | TRBV28 | 16 | TRBD1 | TGTGCCAGCAGTTTGGGTAGACAGGGGCCCTACAATGAGCAGTTCTTC | CASSLGRQGPYNEQFF
TRBJ1-5 | TRBV6-5 | 15 | TRBD1 | TGTGCCAGCAGTCCTGGGACAGGGGGCTATCAGCCCCAGCATTTT | CASSPGTGGYQPQHF
TRBJ1-2 | TRBV28 | 13 | TRBD1 | TGTGCCAGCAGTAACGACAGGGGGTACGGCTACACCTTC | CASSNDRGYGYTF
TRBJ2-5 | TRBV30 | 15 | NA | TGTGCCTGGCGTACAGGGCTAGGGTACCAAGAGACCCAGTACTTC | CAWRTGLGYQETQYF
TRBJ2-7 | TRBV10-3 | 14 | TRBD1 | TGTGCCATCAGCACCGGGACAGCTACCTACGAGCAGTACTTC | CAISTGTATYEQYF
TRBJ1-3 | TRBV7-2 | 15 | TRBD1 | TGTGCCAGCAGCTCCCGGGACAGCTCTGGAAACACCATATATTTT | CASSSRDSSGNTIYF
TRBJ1-3 | TRBV10-3 | 12 | NA | TGTGCCATCAGTTACAATGGAAACACCATATATTTT | CAISYNGNTIYF
TRBJ2-7 | TRBV28 | 15 | TRBD1 | TGTGCCAGCAGTGGGGACAGGTTGGGGTCCTACGAGCAGTACTTC | CASSGDRLGSYEQYF
TRBJ2-3 | TRBV15 | 13 | NA | TGCCCCGGATGGGGCGGAAGCACAGATACGCAGTATTTT | CPGWGGSTDTQYF